A single sample is the source of the 28 T cell receptor beta chains below, sequenced in a study of blood T cell repertoires in COVID-19. The protocol was immunoSEQ multiplex PCR, while the TCRdb copy is restricted to in-frame clones and leaves out a portion. The sample records 200,000 to 300,000 clones, around 84% being singletons. Sequencing was done on a sample of peripheral blood. These receptors were taken from a man between 60 and 75 years old with acute or convalescent COVID-19.

The table lists this clone with a few counts. Within the sample, other DNA sequences also encode this same CDR3. In DNA, the CDR3 is TGTGCCAGCAGCGTACGGGGGGAAAACATTCAGTACTTC. It codes for CASSVRGENIQYF. This sequence joins TRBV9 and TRBJ2-4; 7 bases line up with TRBD2. CDR1 SGDLS and CDR2 YYNGEE come from the germline V gene. The CDR3 contains 13 residues. Trimming took 1 base from V and 5 from J; bases not matched to a gene: 0.

The V call is TRBV18, the J call TRBJ1-2; D is ambiguous. CDR1 and CDR2 from the germline V gene are KGHSH and LQKENI. The CDR3 loop spans 13 amino acids. Trimming left V 6 bases short and J 6 bases short, with 14 bases between. The CDR3 DNA is TGTGCCAGCTCCACGGGAGAGGGAGATGGCTACACCTTC. This sequence encodes CASSTGEGDGYTF.

This clone was seen more than once but under ten times. This chain joins TRBV27 and TRBJ1-1; 10 bases are shared with TRBD1. The J segment lost 11 bases and the V segment lost 3 bases, leaving 18 bases of the junction unmatched. The CDR3 runs to 17 residues. Germline values: CDR1 MNHEY, CDR2 SMNVEV (reference sequence). CDR3 protein: CASSFNLAGTGERGAFF. The CDR3 region has the DNA TGTGCCAGCAGTTTTAACCTAGCCGGGACAGGGGAAAGGGGGGCTTTCTTT.

This sequence joins TRBV27 and TRBJ1-6; 8 bases are a match to TRBD1. V dropped 7 bases and J dropped 7; count of bases not matched to a gene: 9. The CDR3 is 15 amino acids. Germline loops: CDR1 MNHEY, CDR2 SMNVEV (reference sequence). The CDR3 region is CASTLRRTGNSPLHF. CDR3 bases: TGTGCCAGCACCCTGCGGCGGACAGGGAATTCACCCCTCCACTTT.

The gene calls are TRBV7-2 and TRBJ2-5; 7 nucleotides agree with TRBD2. The junction had 9 bases not matched to a gene; V was cut back by 1 base and J by 4 bases. Germline CDR1 reads SGHTA; CDR2 reads FQGNSA. CDR3 length: 16 amino acids. The CDR3 region is CASSLESGALGETQYF. CDR3 nucleotide sequence: TGTGCCAGCAGCTTAGAGAGCGGGGCCCTGGGAGAGACCCAGTACTTC. Complete variable domain (other parts from reference TRBV7-2 and TRBJ2-5): GAGVSQSPSNKVTEKGKDVELRCDPISGHTALYWYRQSLGQGLEFLIYFQGNSAPDKSGLPSDRFSAERTGGSVSTLTIQRTQQEDSAVYLCASSLESGALGETQYFGPGTRLLVL.

CDR3 loop: CASSLTGGEDEQYF. CDR3 in DNA: TGTGCCAGCTCACTTACAGGGGGTGAAGACGAGCAGTACTTC. The rearrangement links TRBV18 to TRBJ2-7; 8 bases are shared with TRBD1. The CDR3 sequence is 14 residues long. Germline V gene data show CDR1 as KGHSH and CDR2 as LQKENI. Trimming took 4 bases from V and 5 from J; bases not matched to a gene: 7. Variable domain in full (rest from reference TRBV18 and TRBJ2-7): NAGVMQNPRHLVRRRGQEARLRCSPMKGHSHVYWYRQLPEEGLKFMVYLQKENIIDESGMPKERFSAEFPKEGPSILRIQQVVRGDSAAYFCASSLTGGEDEQYFGPGTRLTVT.

V and J are TRBV6-5 and TRBJ1-1; possible D gene TRBD1, 5 bases. Trimming took 5 bases from V and 4 from J, leaving 11 bases between them. The germline gives CDR1 MNHEY, CDR2 SVGAGI. This CDR3 is built from 13 residues. The CDR3 protein is CASSLGEGTEAFF. The CDR3 DNA is TGTGCCAGCAGTCTAGGGGAGGGCACTGAAGCTTTCTTT.

This chain joins TRBV12-2 and TRBJ2-1; the table gives TRBD2 as D, unverified against the DNA. TRBV12-2 is annotated as a pseudogene. The CDR3 runs to 16 residues. CDR3 sequence reads: CASRFARLGLGNEQFF. CDR3 bases: TGTGCAAGTCGCTTCGCCCGACTAGGTCTCGGCAATGAGCAGTTCTTC.

This clone was detected a few times. The chain employs TRBV13 and TRBJ2-2, with TRBD2 identical over 9 bases. CDR1 PRHDT and CDR2 FYEKMQ come from the germline V gene (reference sequence). The CDR3 has 15 amino acids. V trimming: 4 bases; J trimming: 7 bases; junction bases outside the gene matches: 7. CDR3 bases: TGTGCCAGCAGCTGGACTAGCGCGATCGGCGGGGAGCTGTTTTTT. Its translation is CASSWTSAIGGELFF. Using reference TRBV13 and TRBJ2-2 for the parts outside the CDR3, the full variable domain is AAGVIQSPRHLIKEKRETATLKCYPIPRHDTVYWYQQGPGQDPQFLISFYEKMQSDKGSIPDRFSAQQFSDYHSELNMSSLELGDSALYFCASSWTSAIGGELFFGEGSRLTVL.

The DNA for the CDR3 is TGTGCCAGCAGCTCGACAGGGACTCTAGTTGGCTACACCTTC. Residues: CASSSTGTLVGYTF. This chain connects TRBV7-2 to TRBJ1-2; the match to TRBD1 covers 7 bases. The CDR3 is 14 amino acids. V was clipped by 4 bases and J by 7 bases; unmatched bases: 9. CDR1 and CDR2 (germline): SGHTA, FQGNSA.

In its sample, this clone was seen a few times. This rearrangement joins TRBV5-1 to TRBJ2-1, with D unclear. From germline, CDR1 is SGHRS and CDR2 YFSETQ. The CDR3 has 15 residues. Trimming stripped 7 bases from V and 0 bases from J, with 14 bases between. Written as DNA, the CDR3 is TGCGCCAGCCGTCGTGGCGGAAGCTCCTACAATGAGCAGTTCTTC. Translation: CASRRGGSSYNEQFF.

The chain is built from TRBV20-1 and TRBJ1-2; D not resolved. Germline V gene sequence: CDR1 DFQATT, CDR2 SNEGSKA (reference sequence). The V end was cut by 3 bases, the J end by 6 bases, with 11 bases between. There are 12 residues in the CDR3. The CDR3 reads CSASRGDDGYTF. The CDR3 DNA reads TGCAGTGCTAGTCGGGGAGACGATGGCTACACCTTC.

The V call is TRBV5-5, the J call TRBJ1-1; 7 bases match TRBD1. CDR3 length: 14 residues. V was pared by 4 bases and J by 2 bases, with 5 bases of the junction left unmatched. CDR1 SGHKS and CDR2 YYEKEE come from the germline V gene (reference sequence). CDR3 bases: TGTGCCAGCAGCGGGGACAGCTATAACACTGAAGCTTTCTTT. Its protein is CASSGDSYNTEAFF. Together with reference TRBV5-5 and TRBJ1-1, the CDR3 gives the full variable domain: DAGVTQSPTHLIKTRGQQVTLRCSPISGHKSVSWYQQVLGQGPQFIFQYYEKEERGRGNFPDRFSARQFPNYSSELNVNALLLGDSALYLCASSGDSYNTEAFFGQGTRLTVV.

The genes are TRBV29-1 and TRBJ2-5; D is possibly TRBD1 (5 bases). The CDR3 consists of 12 residues. Per germline, CDR1 SQVTM and CDR2 ANQGSEA. The V end lost 2 bases, the J end lost 4 bases, and 8 bases lay between the germline ends. The CDR3 DNA follows: TGCAGCGTTGAAACTGGGGCAGAGACCCAGTACTTC. It encodes CSVETGAETQYF.

The chain links TRBV5-1 to TRBJ2-5; D is possibly TRBD1 (5 bases). Germline lookup yields CDR1 SGHRS and CDR2 YFSETQ. V was pared by 0 bases and J by 3 bases, with 21 bases between. The CDR3 contains 18 residues. This CDR3 reads CASSLALPFQGGKETQYF. CDR3 nucleotides: TGCGCCAGCAGCTTGGCCCTGCCCTTCCAGGGTGGGAAAGAGACCCAGTACTTC.

This clone has more than one count but fewer than ten. CDR3 amino acids: CASSFDMNTEAFF. CDR3 DNA sequence: TGCGCCAGCAGCTTTGACATGAACACTGAAGCTTTCTTT. The genes are TRBV5-1 and TRBJ1-1, with D unresolved. Germline V CDR1 and CDR2: SGHRS, YFSETQ. With 2 bases removed from V and 0 bases from J, the gap between germline ends came to 5 bases. The CDR3 runs 13 residues.

The chain joins TRBV28 to TRBJ1-2; 10 nucleotides align to TRBD1. The V gene end was trimmed by 6 bases and the J gene end by 8 bases; junction bases not matched to a gene: 9. The CDR3 is 14 amino acids. Germline V CDR1 and CDR2: MDHEN, SYDVKM. The CDR3 bases are TGTGCCAGCAGGTCGGGACAGGGGACGAAGGGCTACACCTTC. Protein: CASRSGQGTKGYTF.

The CDR3, as DNA: TGTGCCACCAGTGATTTTGGCGGCCCTACCGGGGAGCTGTTTTTT. This gives the protein CATSDFGGPTGELFF. The chain uses TRBV24-1 and TRBJ2-2; D is uncertain. V shed 1 base and J shed 5 bases, with 10 bases lying between them. CDR3 length: 15 amino acids. Germline-derived CDR1 and CDR2 are KGHDR and SFDVKD.

The chain combines TRBV5-1 with TRBJ2-7, with D possibly being TRBD1 (7 bases). V was pared by 6 bases and J by 0 bases, with 19 bases between. Germline CDR1 SGHRS, CDR2 YFSETQ. This CDR3 spans 16 amino acids. The CDR3 DNA reads as TGCGCCAGCACCGCTGGGGGGACAGTCTTCTCCTACGAGCAGTACTTC. Residues: CASTAGGTVFSYEQYF.

The CDR3 coding sequence is TGTGCCAGCAGCTTAGACGTCGAGGAGGGCACCCTATATGGCTACACCTTC. As protein: CASSLDVEEGTLYGYTF. The rearrangement joins TRBV11-3 to TRBJ1-2, with D unclear. Germline-derived CDR1 and CDR2 are SGHNT and YENEEA. The length of the CDR3 is 17 residues. The V end was cut by 0 bases, the J end by 5 bases, with 19 bases between.

The chain recombines TRBV6-5 with TRBJ2-7; 9 bases agree with TRBD2. The CDR3 extends over 14 amino acids. Unmatched junction bases numbered 5, after V lost 4 bases and J lost 4 bases. Per the germline V gene, CDR1 is MNHEY and CDR2 is SVGAGI. CDR3 residues: CASSFTSGRYEQYF. In DNA, the CDR3 is TGTGCCAGCAGTTTTACTAGCGGGCGTTACGAGCAGTACTTC.

V is TRBV29-1 and J is TRBJ1-4; D is uncertain. Germline loops: CDR1 SQVTM, CDR2 ANQGSEA. V was trimmed by 1 base and J by 7 bases, leaving 10 bases between them. The CDR3 is 13 amino acids. CDR3 coding DNA: TGCAGCGTTGAAGGAGGGAGAGGTGAAAAACTGTTTTTT. It translates to CSVEGGRGEKLFF.

The chain combines TRBV7-6 with TRBJ1-2; TRBD1 might be the D (5 bases). This CDR3 is 15 amino acids long. Germline V gene data show CDR1 as SGHVS and CDR2 as FNYEAQ. V lost 4 bases to trimming and J lost 3 bases, with 15 bases between them. The CDR3 DNA sequence: TGTGCCAGCAGCTGGGGAGGAGGGGCCCACTATGGCTACACCTTC. Encoded protein: CASSWGGGAHYGYTF. Full variable domain (rest looked up from reference TRBV7-6 and TRBJ1-2): GAGVSQSPRYKVTKRGQDVALRCDPISGHVSLYWYRQALGQGPEFLTYFNYEAQQDKSGLPNDRFSAERPEGSISTLTIQRTEQRDSAMYRCASSWGGGAHYGYTFGSGTRLTVV.

The chain carries TRBV30 and TRBJ1-1, with TRBD1 as a possible D gene (5 bases). V lost 3 bases and J lost 8, with 19 bases in between. The CDR3 has 14 residues. In germline, CDR1 is GTSNPN, CDR2 SVGIG (reference sequence). The CDR3 loop is CAWSERPGVGEAFF. The CDR3 coding sequence is TGTGCCTGGAGCGAACGACCGGGGGTAGGGGAAGCTTTCTTT.

The chain couples TRBV19 to TRBJ1-3, with 7 bases aligning to TRBD1. The germline V gene encodes CDR1 LNHDA and CDR2 SQIVND (reference sequence). V lost 5 bases, J lost 6 bases, and 10 bases stayed unmatched. This CDR3 has 15 residues. This chain's CDR3 is CASSPSTGTENTIYF. CDR3 sequence (DNA): TGTGCCAGTAGTCCTAGCACCGGGACAGAAAACACCATATATTTT.

The V gene is TRBV6-6, the J gene TRBJ1-5; TRBD1 aligns across 10 bases. After removal of 6 bases from V and 7 bases from J, the junction contained 9 bases not matched to a gene. CDR3 size: 15 residues. Per the germline V gene, CDR1 is MNHNY and CDR2 is SVGAGI (reference sequence). The CDR3 DNA reads as TGTGCCAGCAGGTACCGGGGACAGGGGACCCAGCCCCAGCATTTT. Protein sequence: CASRYRGQGTQPQHF.

This chain uses TRBV19 with TRBJ2-7; 8 nucleotides align to TRBD2. Germline V gene sequence: CDR1 LNHDA, CDR2 SQIVND (reference sequence). This CDR3 is built from 16 residues. V shed 5 bases, J shed 2 bases, and the junction held 11 bases outside the gene matches. CDR3 bases: TGTGCCAGTAGTGCGCATAGCGGGATAAGAGCCTACGAGCAGTACTTC. Amino acids: CASSAHSGIRAYEQYF.

The chain carries TRBV29-1 and TRBJ2-3, with D perhaps matching TRBD2 (6 bases). Germline V gene lookup returns CDR1 SQVTM and CDR2 ANQGSEA. This CDR3 is built from 14 residues. V was cut by 3 bases and J by 5 bases, with 15 bases left in between. The CDR3 is CSVEFFGAGDTQYF. As DNA, the CDR3 is TGCAGCGTTGAGTTCTTTGGAGCGGGAGATACGCAGTATTTT.